One and the same sample provided the 8 T cell receptor beta chains below, sequenced in a study of blood T cell repertoires in COVID-19. TCRdb's copy holds only in-frame clones and misses some; the assay was immunoSEQ multiplex PCR. The table lists about 300,000 clones, around 89% of them singletons. Sequenced input: peripheral blood. These receptors all stem from a woman in her thirties with COVID-19, enrolled during active disease.

The rearrangement uses TRBV2 and TRBJ2-5; 16 nucleotides line up with TRBD2. This CDR3 has 18 residues. Germline trimming cut 5 bases from V and 6 bases from J; bases unmatched to any gene: 12. The germline gives CDR1 SNHLY, CDR2 FYNNEI. This chain's CDR3 is CASSSFGTSGGVRKTQYF. The CDR3 DNA is TGTGCCAGCAGTTCCTTCGGGACTAGCGGGGGGGTTCGAAAGACCCAGTACTTC. Using reference TRBV2 and TRBJ2-5 for the parts outside the CDR3, the full variable domain is EPEVTQTPSHQVTQMGQEVILRCVPISNHLYFYWYRQILGQKVEFLVSFYNNEISEKSEIFDDQFSVERPDGSNFTLKIRSTKLEDSAMYFCASSSFGTSGGVRKTQYFGPGTRLLVL.

On this clone: Other DNA sequences in the same sample also yield this CDR3. J is TRBJ2-2 and V is TRBV6-5; perhaps TRBD2 as D (6 bases). The CDR3 contains 13 residues. V gave up 2 bases and J gave up 5 bases, with 6 bases separating them. Germline CDR1 and CDR2: MNHEY and SVGAGI. The CDR3 DNA reads as TGTGCCAGCAGTTACGGGGGGACCGGGGAGCTGTTTTTT. Its protein product is CASSYGGTGELFF.

As to this clone: A much larger clone differs by one base, so this may be a read error. Different DNA sequences within this sample yield the same CDR3. This rearrangement joins TRBV2 to TRBJ1-2, with TRBD1 matching 8 bases. The CDR3 length is 12 residues. In germline, CDR1 is SNHLY, CDR2 FYNNEI. Trimming at V came to 5 bases and at J to 4 bases, leaving 0 bases not matched to a gene. The CDR3 here is CASSTGGYGYTF. For the CDR3, the DNA is TGTGCCAGCAGTACAGGGGGCTATGGCTACACCTTC.

This chain uses TRBV5-8 with TRBJ1-2; 8 bases fit TRBD1. CDR1 SGHTS and CDR2 YDEGEE come from the germline V gene. The CDR3 spans 15 residues. The V and J ends lost 1 base and 5 bases, in that order; junction bases with no gene match: 7. The chain's CDR3 is CASSLTGRGLYGYTF. CDR3 nucleotides: TGTGCCAGCAGCTTGACCGGCAGGGGGCTATATGGCTACACCTTC.

The chain couples TRBV28 to TRBJ1-2, with D unclear. The CDR3 covers 12 residues. Trimming took off 8 bases at V and 2 bases at J, with 9 bases between the two ends. The germline V gene encodes CDR1 MDHEN and CDR2 SYDVKM. The CDR3 bases are TGTGCCAGCGATGACAAGAACTATGGCTACACCTTC. Translating gives CASDDKNYGYTF.

The chain recombines TRBV4-1 with TRBJ1-3; 9 bases are shared with TRBD1. V dropped 6 bases and J dropped 3; count of bases not matched to a gene: 9. The germline V gene encodes CDR1 MGHRA and CDR2 YSYEKL. The CDR3 runs to 16 residues. In DNA form, the CDR3 reads TGCGCCAGCAGTTCCACAGGGGGCTTCGGTGGAAACACCATATATTTT. Its protein product is CASSSTGGFGGNTIYF.

The chain has TRBV21-1 and TRBJ2-2; TRBD2 is taken as the D call from the table, unchecked against the DNA. TRBV21-1 is a recognized pseudogene. This CDR3 comprises 15 residues. CDR3 protein: CASREGRTNTGELFF. The DNA of the CDR3 is TGTGCCAGCAGGGAGGGACGCACCAACACCGGGGAGCTGTTTTTT.

The J gene is TRBJ2-1, the V gene TRBV11-2; a possible D gene is TRBD1 (6 bases). CDR3 length equals 14 residues. Trimming removed 4 bases at V and 8 bases at J, with 15 bases between. Germline lookup yields CDR1 SGHAT and CDR2 FQNNGV. The CDR3 here is CASSSQTGIDEQFF. The DNA for the CDR3 is TGTGCCAGCAGCTCCCAGACAGGTATAGATGAGCAGTTCTTC. The whole variable domain, filled in from reference TRBV11-2 and TRBJ2-1, reads EAGVAQSPRYKIIEKRQSVAFWCNPISGHATLYWYQQILGQGPKLLIQFQNNGVVDDSQLPKDRFSAERLKGVDSTLKIQPAKLEDSAVYLCASSSQTGIDEQFFGPGTRLTVL.